This T cell receptor (beta chain) was captured by sequencing in a study of blood T cells in healthy people across ages. A second about 7 to 11 cycle PCR used barcoded and J-beta primers. A single record per CDR3 protein comes from TCRdb applying MiXCR to the 5' RACE reads. The sample carries approximately 1.5 million distinct CDR3 sequences, roughly a third recorded once. Trimming pared 2 bases from V and 4 bases from J, leaving 6 bases between. The CDR3 runs to 12 residues. Per the germline V gene, CDR1 is WSHSY and CDR2 is SAAADI. This clonotype was seen ten or more times. Antigen: not known. General study findings and limits: Older individuals had lower TCR beta diversity per million T cells (the decline was roughly linear). Expanded clonotype shifts may have been confounded, as the donors had an unknown CMV status.

Sequenced input: blood. The chain carries TRBV10-2 and TRBJ2-7; no clear D gene. The origin of this receptor is a woman in her thirties in good health. DNA of the CDR3: TGCGCCAGCAGTGAGGAGGCATACGAGCAGTACTTC. Its translation: CASSEEAYEQYF.